Listed below are T cell receptor beta chains from one sample, sequenced in a study of blood T cell repertoires in COVID-19. This table comes from immunoSEQ multiplex PCR, and its TCRdb copy is limited to in-frame clones, with some not included. The top ten hold about 1.4% of the sample, which has around 75,000 clones, 88% seen once. Sequences were obtained from peripheral blood. These receptors were taken from a human donor in a cohort sampled during active COVID-19. The CDR3 runs from the conserved cysteine through the conserved F or W. D genes are given only for firm matches. Some rows mark clone size as missing; the rest say once, few, many or name a class of expanded clone.

V: TRBV11-3
size: -
J: TRBJ2-1
D: TRBD1
DNA: TGTGCCAGCAGCTTGGACAGGGGATCGTACAATGAGCAGTTCTTC
CDR3: CASSLDRGSYNEQFF

V: TRBV7-3
size: once
J: TRBJ2-3
D: TRBD1
DNA: TGTGCCAGCAGCAAGACCGGGACAGACACAGATACGCAGTATTTT
CDR3: CASSKTGTDTDTQYF

V: TRBV6-2/TRBV6-3
size: -
J: TRBJ2-5
D: -
DNA: TGTGCCAGCAGTTTTGGGGCTTTAACGACCCAGTACTTC
CDR3: CASSFGALTTQYF

V: TRBV7-2
size: few
J: TRBJ1-2
D: TRBD1
DNA: TGTGCCAGCAGCCTGTCGACAGGGGGCTCTGTCTATGGCTACACCTTC
CDR3: CASSLSTGGSVYGYTF

V: TRBV28
size: -
J: TRBJ2-5
D: -
DNA: TGTGCCAGCGCAAGGACAGTCCAAGAGACCCAGTACTTC
CDR3: CASARTVQETQYF

V: TRBV5-5
size: -
J: TRBJ1-1
D: TRBD1
DNA: TGTGCCAGCAGTTTACGAACAGGGGCCGCGAACACTGAAGCTTTCTTT
CDR3: CASSLRTGAANTEAFF

V: TRBV10-3
size: -
J: TRBJ2-2
D: -
DNA: TGTGCCTGCAAAGACGGGAGTGACACCGGGGAGCTGTTTTTT
CDR3: CACKDGSDTGELFF

V: TRBV2
size: medium-sized
J: TRBJ1-5
D: -
DNA: TGTGCCAGCAGTGTTGTTGAGCTTCAGCCCCAGCATTTT
CDR3: CASSVVELQPQHF

V: TRBV19
size: once
J: TRBJ1-4
D: -
DNA: TGTGCCAGTAGTACGCCCGGAAGGGGCATTTTTGAAAAACTGTTTTTT
CDR3: CASSTPGRGIFEKLFF

V: TRBV29-1
size: -
J: TRBJ1-1
D: TRBD1
DNA: TGCAGCGGGCGGGGACAGTTCCGGATGGAAACTGAAGCTTTCTTT
CDR3: CSGRGQFRMETEAFF

V: TRBV15
size: -
J: TRBJ2-1
D: TRBD1
DNA: TGTGCCACCAGCCCACTCTTTCAGGGGGCCGCCTACAATGAGCAGTTCTTC
CDR3: CATSPLFQGAAYNEQFF

V: TRBV5-6
size: -
J: TRBJ1-2
D: TRBD1
DNA: TGTGCCAGCAGCTCGGACCGACAGGGGAGCTATGGCTACACCTTC
CDR3: CASSSDRQGSYGYTF

V: TRBV7-2
size: -
J: TRBJ2-7
D: -
DNA: TGTGCCAGCAGCTTAGTCTCTGGTGGCAGGGACTACGAGCAGTACTTC
CDR3: CASSLVSGGRDYEQYF

V: TRBV28
size: few
J: TRBJ2-7
D: -
DNA: TGTGCCAGCAGTCGCTCCTACGAGCAGTACTTC
CDR3: CASSRSYEQYF

V: TRBV7-9
size: -
J: TRBJ2-1
D: TRBD2
DNA: TGTGCCAGCAGCTTAAGGAGCGGGGGGAACAATGAGCAGTTCTTC
CDR3: CASSLRSGGNNEQFF

V: TRBV7-9
size: -
J: TRBJ2-1
D: TRBD2
DNA: TGTGCCAGCAGCTTATCGCTAGCGGGCAATGAGCAGTTCTTC
CDR3: CASSLSLAGNEQFF

V: TRBV19
size: -
J: TRBJ1-5
D: -
DNA: TGTGCCAGTAGTATAGGGGCAGGTAGCAATCAGCCCCAGCATTTT
CDR3: CASSIGAGSNQPQHF

V: TRBV6-1
size: -
J: TRBJ2-1
D: TRBD2
DNA: TGTGCCAGCAGTGAACTAGCGGGCTCCTACAATGAGCAGTTCTTC
CDR3: CASSELAGSYNEQFF

V: TRBV7-8
size: -
J: TRBJ2-3
D: TRBD2
DNA: TGTGCCAGCAGCCCCTATGCAGCGGGAGACCTTTATACGCAGTATTTT
CDR3: CASSPYAAGDLYTQYF

V: TRBV5-6
size: -
J: TRBJ1-2
D: TRBD1
DNA: TGTGCCAGCAGCTTGGGTTCCAGGGGGAACTATGGCTACACCTTC
CDR3: CASSLGSRGNYGYTF

V: TRBV10-3
size: -
J: TRBJ2-4
D: TRBD2
DNA: TGTGCCACCCGCCCGTCGCGGGAGGGCCTAAACATTCAGTACTTC
CDR3: CATRPSREGLNIQYF

V: TRBV24-1
size: -
J: TRBJ1-2
D: TRBD1
DNA: TGTGCCACCAGCGGACAGGGGGCTGGCTACACCTTC
CDR3: CATSGQGAGYTF

V: TRBV2
size: once
J: TRBJ2-7
D: -
DNA: TGTGCCAGCAGTGAACCTCTAATATCCTACGAGCAGTACTTC
CDR3: CASSEPLISYEQYF

V: TRBV5-1
size: once
J: TRBJ2-2
D: TRBD1
DNA: TGCGCCAGCAGCTTGCGGCAGGGGGCCTCCGGGGAGCTGTTTTTT
CDR3: CASSLRQGASGELFF

V: TRBV9
size: -
J: TRBJ2-3
D: TRBD2
DNA: TGTGCCAGCAGCGTAGAAGCGGGGCATACCACAGATACGCAGTATTTT
CDR3: CASSVEAGHTTDTQYF

V: TRBV18
size: -
J: TRBJ2-7
D: -
DNA: TGTGCCAGCTCACCGGTAGCGGCCTCCTACGAGCAGTACTTC
CDR3: CASSPVAASYEQYF

V: TRBV3-1/TRBV3-2
size: -
J: TRBJ2-5
D: -
DNA: TGTGCCAGCAGCCAAGGCCAGAATGATGCAGAGACCCAGTACTTC
CDR3: CASSQGQNDAETQYF

V: TRBV28
size: -
J: TRBJ2-4
D: -
DNA: TGTGCCAGCACCGGGGGATTGGGAAACATTCAGTACTTC
CDR3: CASTGGLGNIQYF